Given below is one T cell receptor (beta chain) in context. Germline CDR1 WSHSY, CDR2 SAAADI. V shed 1 base and J shed 5 bases, with 9 bases lying between them. The CDR3 has 13 amino acids. This sample is drawn from a study of spatial heterogeneity in lung cancer. One entry per CDR3 protein results from TCRdb running MiXCR on the 5' RACE reads. The sample holds some 7,200 distinct CDR3 sequences, approximately 9.8% seen once. The time point: sample taken at primary tumor resection. Sequencing was performed on normal lung tissue next to the tumor, taken at surgery. The rearrangement links TRBV10-2 to TRBJ2-7; no reliable D call. The clonotype was recovered from a male donor with early-stage non-small cell lung cancer. This CDR3 is CASSEWAIDEQYF. As DNA, the CDR3 is TGCGCCAGCAGTGAGTGGGCCATCGACGAGCAGTACTTC.